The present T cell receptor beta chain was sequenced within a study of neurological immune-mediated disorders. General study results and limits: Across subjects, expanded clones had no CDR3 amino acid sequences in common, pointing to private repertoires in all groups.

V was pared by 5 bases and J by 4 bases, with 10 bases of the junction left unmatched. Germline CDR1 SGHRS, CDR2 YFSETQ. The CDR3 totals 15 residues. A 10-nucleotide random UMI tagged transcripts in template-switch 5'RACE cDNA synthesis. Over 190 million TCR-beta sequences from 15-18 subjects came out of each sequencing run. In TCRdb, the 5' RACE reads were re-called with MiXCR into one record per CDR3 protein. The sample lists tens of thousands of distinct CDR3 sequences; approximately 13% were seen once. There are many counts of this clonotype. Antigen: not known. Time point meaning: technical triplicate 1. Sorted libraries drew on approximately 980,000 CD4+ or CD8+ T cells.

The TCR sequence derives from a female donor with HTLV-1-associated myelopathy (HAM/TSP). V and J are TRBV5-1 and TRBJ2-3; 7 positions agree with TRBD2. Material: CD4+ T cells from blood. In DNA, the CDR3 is TGCGCCAGCAGTGCCAGGGAGCGGGAAGCAGATACGCAGTATTTT. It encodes CASSAREREADTQYF.